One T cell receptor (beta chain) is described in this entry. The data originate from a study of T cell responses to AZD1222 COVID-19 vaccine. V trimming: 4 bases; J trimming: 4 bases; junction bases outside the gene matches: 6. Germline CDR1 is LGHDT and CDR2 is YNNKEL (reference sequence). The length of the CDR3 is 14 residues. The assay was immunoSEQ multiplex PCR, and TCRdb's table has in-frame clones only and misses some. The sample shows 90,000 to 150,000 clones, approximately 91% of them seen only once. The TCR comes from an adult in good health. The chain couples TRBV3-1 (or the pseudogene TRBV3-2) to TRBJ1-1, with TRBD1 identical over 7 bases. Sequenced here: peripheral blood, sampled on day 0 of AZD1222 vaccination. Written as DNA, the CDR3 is TGTGCCAGCAGCCCCTACCGACAGGGCACTGAAGCTTTCTTT. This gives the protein CASSPYRQGTEAFF.